This TCR beta chain appears in the sequencing data of a study of shared T cell receptors in the human thymus. The CDR3 sequence is 11 residues long. V lost 7 bases and J lost 9, with 13 bases in between. The germline gives CDR1 GTSNPN, CDR2 SVGIG (reference sequence). Profiled with immunoSEQ multiplex PCR; TCRdb holds only in-frame clones, not every one. Seen here are 550,000 to 800,000 clones, 70% to 90% observed once, and the top ten hold 0.0095% to 0.011%. These data also featured in a second study, about human thymus T cells.

The sequence was obtained from a girl under three years old with a congenital heart defect. Sequencing was performed on thymocytes. The chain has TRBV30 and TRBJ2-1, with a tentative D call TRBD1 (5 bases). The CDR3 nucleotides are TGTGCCTACGCAGGGCTGGGTGAGCAGTTCTTC. It codes for CAYAGLGEQFF.